The rows below give T cell receptor beta chains drawn from one sample of a study of T cell responses to AZD1222 COVID-19 vaccine. The assay was immunoSEQ multiplex PCR, and TCRdb's table has in-frame clones only and misses some. The sample comprises 100,000 to 150,000 clones, about 89% of which are singletons, and approximately 7.1% rests with the top ten. This specimen was peripheral blood, taken 28 days after the second AZD1222 dose. Source of these receptors: an adult who received the AZD1222 COVID-19 vaccine. The CDR3 runs from the conserved cysteine through the conserved F or W. D genes are given only for firm matches. Clone size appears in some rows only: once, few, many, or a class for an expanded clone.

d_call,cdr3_length,v_call,clone_size,j_call,cdr3_aa,cdr3_nt
-,13,TRBV11-3,-,TRBJ1-1,CASSLTSDTEAFF,TGTGCCAGCAGCTTAACATCGGACACTGAAGCTTTCTTT
-,15,TRBV19,-,TRBJ2-3,CASASTGVSTDTQYF,TGTGCCAGTGCTTCCACGGGAGTTAGCACAGATACGCAGTATTTT
TRBD1,12,TRBV6-5,-,TRBJ1-2,CASRGTGGGYTF,TGTGCCAGCAGAGGGACAGGGGGCGGCTACACCTTC
-,17,TRBV3-1/TRBV3-2,once,TRBJ1-5,CASSQDRSGYSNQPQHF,TGTGCCAGCAGCCAAGATCGGAGTGGATATAGCAATCAGCCCCAGCATTTT
TRBD2,13,TRBV2,-,TRBJ2-7,CASSGLAVYEQYF,TGTGCCAGCAGTGGGCTAGCGGTCTACGAGCAGTACTTC
-,15,TRBV13,-,TRBJ2-5,CASSLGKDLWKTQYF,TGTGCCAGCAGCTTAGGGAAGGACCTGTGGAAGACCCAGTACTTC
-,15,TRBV7-2,-,TRBJ1-1,CASSLGRSMNTEAFF,TGTGCCAGCAGCCTTGGCCGGTCTATGAACACTGAAGCTTTCTTT
-,16,TRBV27,few,TRBJ1-6,CASSLYRTLDNSPLHF,TGTGCCAGCAGTTTATACAGGACACTTGATAATTCACCCCTCCACTTT
-,13,TRBV5-6,-,TRBJ2-7,CASSWAGSHEQYF,TGTGCCAGCAGCTGGGCCGGCAGCCACGAGCAGTACTTC
TRBD1,13,TRBV7-3,-,TRBJ1-2,CASSTTGGYGYTF,TGTGCCAGCAGCACCACAGGGGGCTATGGCTACACCTTC
-,16,TRBV13,many,TRBJ2-7,CASSSPPGGADYEQYF,TGTGCCAGCAGCTCCCCCCCTGGGGGGGCGGACTACGAGCAGTACTTC
-,13,TRBV18,-,TRBJ2-5,CASSPQGGETQYF,TGTGCCAGCTCACCTCAGGGAGGTGAGACCCAGTACTTC
-,15,TRBV9,-,TRBJ1-1,CASSVGFSGVTEAFF,TGTGCCAGCAGCGTAGGGTTTTCAGGGGTCACTGAAGCTTTCTTT
-,15,TRBV19,-,TRBJ1-2,CASSLEGGPNYGYTF,TGTGCCAGTAGTTTGGAAGGGGGGCCAAACTATGGCTACACCTTC
TRBD2,15,TRBV4-1,-,TRBJ2-5,CASSQLAGVGETQYF,TGCGCCAGCAGCCAACTAGCGGGAGTGGGTGAGACCCAGTACTTC
-,16,TRBV30,-,TRBJ2-7,CAWSVRHQGTHYEQYF,TGTGCCTGGAGTGTACGGCACCAGGGGACCCACTACGAGCAGTACTTC
-,11,TRBV12-3/TRBV12-4,few,TRBJ2-1,CASSLSWEQFF,TGTGCCAGCAGTTTATCGTGGGAGCAGTTCTTC
TRBD1,17,TRBV28,few,TRBJ1-6,CASSLPLTGVGDSPLHF,TGTGCCAGCAGTTTACCCTTAACAGGGGTGGGAGATTCACCCCTCCACTTT
-,14,TRBV6-6,-,TRBJ2-5,CASSYSGSGETQYF,TGTGCCAGCAGTTACTCGGGCAGTGGAGAGACCCAGTACTTC
-,12,TRBV28,-,TRBJ2-3,CASRVEKFAQYF,TGTGCCAGCAGAGTCGAGAAATTTGCGCAGTATTTT
-,15,TRBV6-1,once,TRBJ1-1,CASSDPSRGNTEAFF,TGTGCCAGCAGTGACCCCTCCCGTGGGAACACTGAAGCTTTCTTT
TRBD1,17,TRBV4-2,-,TRBJ2-7,CASSHPPQGAGSYEQYF,TGTGCCAGCAGCCACCCACCGCAGGGGGCGGGGTCCTACGAGCAGTACTTC
-,12,TRBV21-1,-,TRBJ2-1,CASTPPVGGQFF,TGTGCCAGCACCCCCCCTGTGGGAGGGCAGTTCTTC
TRBD2,17,TRBV5-6,-,TRBJ2-7,CASSLAELAGLGYEQYF,TGTGCCAGCAGCTTGGCCGAACTAGCGGGACTAGGCTACGAGCAGTACTTC